This T cell receptor (beta chain) is from a study of glioma-infiltrating T cells. General study findings and limits: CDR3 overlap between tissue and blood was very small. Non-neoplastic patients had below-expected tissue-blood divergence, while all gliomas exceeded expectation.

Germline loops: CDR1 SGHNT, CDR2 YYREEE (reference sequence). Deletions cut 3 bases from V and 7 bases from J, with 20 bases between. The CDR3 is made up of 15 amino acids. Using RNA template, CDR3s of TCR alpha and beta were amplified with iRepertoire arm-PCR. TCRdb re-called the multiplex PCR reads through MiXCR, storing one row per CDR3 protein. The repertoire has fewer than 200,000 distinct CDR3 sequences, roughly 32% of them found once; the top ten carry around 20%. Notes on this clonotype: Its antigen is still unknown.

This clonotype originated in a human donor with low-grade glioma or glioblastoma, undergoing nonglioma brain surgery, or in good health (not recorded which). The V gene is TRBV5-4, the J gene TRBJ2-7, with D hard to call. Sequenced sample: glioma tissue, nonneoplastic brain tissue, or PBMCs (not recorded which). CDR3 loop: CASSSSSGSYNEQYF. The DNA for the CDR3 is TGTGCCAGCAGCTCGTCATCGGGCTCCTACAATGAGCAGTACTTC.